Below, 13 T cell receptor beta chains from the same sample are listed, as sequenced in a study of cytomegalovirus exposure and HLA in healthy donors. The PCR was carried out with 60 Vbeta primers and 13 Jbeta primers. Libraries were prepared by immunoSEQ multiplex PCR; TCRdb keeps only in-frame clonotypes and omits some of them. Found here are 40,000 to 50,000 clones; the top ten clones hold less than 2%. Sequencing input: PBMCs. The receptors stem from a woman aged 25 to 39 in good health and CMV-seronegative.

V gene TRBV25-1 combines with J gene TRBJ2-1; 16 nucleotides agree with TRBD2. CDR3 length equals 16 residues. In germline, CDR1 is MGHDK, CDR2 SYGVNS. J lost 7 bases, V lost 7 bases, and 7 bases had no gene match. The CDR3 here is CASKPPGLAGGNEQFF. The DNA for the CDR3 is TGTGCCAGCAAACCCCCGGGACTAGCGGGAGGGAATGAGCAGTTCTTC.

V is TRBV30 and J is TRBJ2-1, with a tentative D call TRBD2 (5 bases). From germline, CDR1 is GTSNPN and CDR2 SVGIG (reference sequence). V lost 1 base and J lost 14, with 18 bases in between. CDR3 length equals 13 residues. CDR3 coding DNA: TGTGCCTGGAGTGACTTCGTTGTGGGAGTCGAGTTCTTC. It specifies CAWSDFVVGVEFF. Combining the CDR3 with reference TRBV30 and TRBJ2-1 gives the whole variable domain SQTIHQWPATLVQPVGSPLSLECTVEGTSNPNLYWYRQAAGRGLQLLFYSVGIGQISSEVPQNLSASRPQDRQFILSSKKLLLSDSGFYLCAWSDFVVGVEFFGPGTRLTVL.

V and J are TRBV19 and TRBJ2-7; TRBD2 aligns across 8 bases. The V gene end was trimmed by 5 bases and the J gene end by 2 bases; junction bases not matched to a gene: 14. The CDR3 is 17 amino acids. Germline values: CDR1 LNHDA, CDR2 SQIVND (reference sequence). This CDR3 reads CASSGGLLAGGTYEQYF. CDR3 in DNA: TGTGCCAGTAGTGGGGGGTTACTGGCGGGAGGCACCTACGAGCAGTACTTC.

The chain employs TRBV30 and TRBJ2-6; TRBD1 might be the D (6 bases). The V gene's germline CDR1 is GTSNPN and CDR2 SVGIG (reference sequence). The V end was cut by 0 bases, the J end by 1 base, with 19 bases between. The CDR3 contains 19 residues. CDR3 nucleotide sequence: TGTGCCTGGAGTGTATGGACAGAAAAAGTGAAGTCTGGGGCCAACGTCCTGACTTTC. Protein sequence: CAWSVWTEKVKSGANVLTF.

J is TRBJ2-3 and V is TRBV18; D is undetermined. Germline CDR1 and CDR2: KGHSH and LQKENI. The V and J ends lost 0 bases and 6 bases respectively, with 13 bases between them. This CDR3 is built from 15 residues. In DNA, the CDR3 is TGTGCCAGCTCACCACCGGCAATGGCCCACGATACGCAGTATTTT. Translating it yields CASSPPAMAHDTQYF.

This sequence joins TRBV20-1 and TRBJ1-2; 9 bases agree with TRBD1. The germline V gene has CDR1 DFQATT and CDR2 SNEGSKA (reference sequence). The CDR3 has 11 residues. With V trimmed by 7 bases and J by 3 bases, 0 bases remained unmatched. The CDR3 bases are TGCAGTGGGGACAGGGACTATGGCTACACCTTC. It codes for CSGDRDYGYTF.

The rearrangement joins TRBV5-6 to TRBJ1-5, with 7 positions matching TRBD1. Germline V gene sequence: CDR1 SGHDT, CDR2 YYEEEE. V trimming: 4 bases; J trimming: 3 bases; junction bases outside the gene matches: 4. The CDR3 sequence is 14 residues long. For the CDR3, the DNA is TGTGCCAGCAGCATGGGACAGCACAATCAGCCCCAGCATTTT. This translates into CASSMGQHNQPQHF.

The genes are TRBV5-1 and TRBJ2-7, with D tentatively TRBD2 (5 bases). Germline V gene data show CDR1 as SGHRS and CDR2 as YFSETQ. Deletions cut 5 bases from V and 3 bases from J, with 12 bases between. CDR3 length: 13 amino acids. CDR3 in amino acids: CASSTGMNYEQYF. The CDR3 nucleotides are TGCGCCAGCAGTACGGGGATGAACTACGAGCAGTACTTC.

This chain links TRBV6-6 with TRBJ1-1; D remains unclear. CDR1 is MNHNY, CDR2 SVGAGI, per germline (reference sequence). This CDR3 region has 14 residues. Deletions cut 6 bases from V and 1 base from J, with 12 bases between. The CDR3 reads CASSNLRENTEAFF. CDR3 bases: TGTGCCAGCAGCAACTTGAGGGAGAACACTGAAGCTTTCTTT.

The V and J genes are TRBV4-2 and TRBJ1-5; TRBD1 agrees at 8 bases. The CDR3 spans 15 residues. The J segment lost 7 bases and the V segment lost 0 bases, leaving 5 bases of the junction unmatched. Germline-derived CDR1 and CDR2 are LGHNA and YNFKEQ. CDR3 amino acids: CASSQEDRATQPQHF. The CDR3 DNA reads TGTGCCAGCAGCCAAGAGGACAGGGCGACGCAGCCCCAGCATTTT.

The chain carries TRBV5-6 and TRBJ2-7; TRBD2 aligns across 10 bases. Germline V lookup: CDR1 SGHDT, CDR2 YYEEEE. The length of the CDR3 is 15 residues. The junction had 6 bases not matched to a gene; V was cut back by 4 bases and J by 2 bases. The chain's CDR3 is CASSQPAGGPYEQYF. Written as DNA, the CDR3 is TGTGCCAGCAGCCAACCAGCGGGAGGGCCCTACGAGCAGTACTTC.

This chain joins TRBV20-1 and TRBJ2-5; D gene uncertain. The germline V gene encodes CDR1 DFQATT and CDR2 SNEGSKA (reference sequence). V lost 1 base, J lost 4 bases, and 4 bases lay in between. This CDR3 has 11 amino acids. In DNA, the CDR3 is TGCAGTGCTAGAGTCGGAGAGACCCAGTACTTC. Its translation: CSARVGETQYF.

V is TRBV5-1 and J is TRBJ1-3, with no clear D. Germline V gene lookup returns CDR1 SGHRS and CDR2 YFSETQ. V lost 0 bases to trimming and J lost 2 bases, with 6 bases between them. The CDR3 is 14 amino acids. The CDR3 bases are TGCGCCAGCAGCTTGGGCAGTGCTGGAAACACCATATATTTT. It translates to CASSLGSAGNTIYF.